This record concerns one T cell receptor (beta chain) sequence. This clonotype was recorded a few times. The specificity of this receptor is unknown. No much larger clonotype is one base removed from it; base qualities were not supplied. TCRdb names Illumina MiSeq as the instrument used. Processing in the source paper ran as follows. Repertoire diversity was measured with the Shannon-Wiener index computed in VDJtools. Expanded TCRbeta clonotypes were defined as those with a clonotype frequency of at least 3. TCRdb reran the public reads through fastp at Q25 and MiXCR, keeping productive beta chains. For every CDR3 protein sequence, its rows merge into one entry that carries the most common genes and DNA. These V and J calls are TCRdb output, not the study's own analysis. This sample is represented by roughly 500 distinct CDR3 sequences; about 17% of them were singletons. Over 20% of the sample comes from the top ten.

The germline V gene supplies CDR1 MGHRA and CDR2 YSYEKL. The CDR3 measures 17 amino acids from cysteine to phenylalanine. CDR3 DNA only is kept here, 51 bases in frame from base 1. Deletion took 2 bases off V and 7 bases off J, with a span of 20 bases between the germline ends. This specimen belongs to a study of precursors of human CD4 cytotoxic T cells (dated by TCRdb to the late 2010s). About the investigation overall: CD4+ memory subsets from 15 or so donors in total were covered by the bulk TCR-seq analysis. TCR-seq analysis of roughly 15 donors yielded TCRalpha and TCRbeta chain sequences (table S7).

Overall study results and their limits: Compared with TCM and TEM subsets, the IL-7Rhigh and IL-7R- TEMRA subsets had more restricted TCR repertoires, with lower diversity and more expanded clonotypes. Expanded effector clonotypes made up a larger fraction of IL-7Rhigh TEMRA clonotypes than of TEM or TCM clonotypes. Only 13 of the 14 donors were included in some bulk TCR-seq comparisons, suggesting that not every subset was available for every donor. The limitation that the direction of differentiation between precursor and effector cells cannot be definitively established by a human observational design was noted by the authors.

To test whether a precursor-effector relationship exists among CD4 cytotoxic T cells, bulk UMI-based TCR sequencing was run on four sorted CD4+ memory subsets: TCM, TEM, IL-7Rhigh TEMRA, and IL-7R- TEMRA. Cells were obtained from peripheral blood mononuclear cells that had been isolated from human blood. The rearrangement combines TRBV4-1 with TRBJ1-4, with the D gene not confidently named. The TCR comes from a human donor in good health. The sample consisted of memory CD4+ T cells from blood (PBMCs). The CDR3 in this case is CASSQPFGKGVTEKLFF. The DNA sequence follows: TGCGCCAGCAGCCAACCATTCGGGAAGGGTGTGACTGAAAAACTGTTTTTT.